This T cell receptor (beta chain) was obtained from a study of T cells in Graves' hyperthyroidism and ophthalmopathy. Findings and limits, study-wide: Ophthalmopathy was separated from stable hyperthyroidism by a 13 V-J model. Among thyroid clonotypes expanded above 0.001, most also appeared in blood.

The source material, RNA transcripts, was used to amplify TCR beta CDR3 regions. RT-PCR in the first round (using the HTBI primer set) targeted the TCR CDR3. A single record per CDR3 protein comes from TCRdb applying MiXCR to the multiplex PCR reads. The table lists a few hundred thousand distinct CDR3 sequences, roughly 12% of them singletons. Points on this clonotype: The target antigen is unknown.

Fresh 10 ml peripheral blood yielded PBMCs. The CDR3 loop spans 16 amino acids. Germline V gives CDR1 MNHEY, CDR2 SVGAGI. V was clipped by 0 bases and J by 3 bases, with 14 bases between them. The sequenced material came from blood. This sequence originates from a man in his thirties or forties with Graves' hyperthyroidism that later progressed to Graves' ophthalmopathy. The chain joins TRBV6-5 to TRBJ1-1; D gene unclear. The CDR3 DNA is TGTGCCAGCAGTTACTCTCTCCCTACGCGGGACACTGAAGCTTTCTTT. Translated, it gives CASSYSLPTRDTEAFF.